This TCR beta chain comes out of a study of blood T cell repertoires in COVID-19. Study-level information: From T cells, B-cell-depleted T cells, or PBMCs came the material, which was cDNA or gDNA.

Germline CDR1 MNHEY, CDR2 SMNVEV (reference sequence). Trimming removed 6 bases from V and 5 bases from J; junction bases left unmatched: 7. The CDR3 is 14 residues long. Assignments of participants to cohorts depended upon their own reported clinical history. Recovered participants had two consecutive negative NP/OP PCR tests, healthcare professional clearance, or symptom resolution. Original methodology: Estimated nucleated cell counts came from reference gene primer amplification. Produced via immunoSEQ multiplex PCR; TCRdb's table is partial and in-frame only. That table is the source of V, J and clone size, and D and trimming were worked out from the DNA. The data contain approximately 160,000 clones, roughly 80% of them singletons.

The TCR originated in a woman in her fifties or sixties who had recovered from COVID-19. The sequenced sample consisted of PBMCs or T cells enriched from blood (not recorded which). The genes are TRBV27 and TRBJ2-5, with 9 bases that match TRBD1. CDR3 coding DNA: TGTGCCAGCAGCCGAGGGACAGGGAGGGAGACCCAGTACTTC. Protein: CASSRGTGRETQYF.